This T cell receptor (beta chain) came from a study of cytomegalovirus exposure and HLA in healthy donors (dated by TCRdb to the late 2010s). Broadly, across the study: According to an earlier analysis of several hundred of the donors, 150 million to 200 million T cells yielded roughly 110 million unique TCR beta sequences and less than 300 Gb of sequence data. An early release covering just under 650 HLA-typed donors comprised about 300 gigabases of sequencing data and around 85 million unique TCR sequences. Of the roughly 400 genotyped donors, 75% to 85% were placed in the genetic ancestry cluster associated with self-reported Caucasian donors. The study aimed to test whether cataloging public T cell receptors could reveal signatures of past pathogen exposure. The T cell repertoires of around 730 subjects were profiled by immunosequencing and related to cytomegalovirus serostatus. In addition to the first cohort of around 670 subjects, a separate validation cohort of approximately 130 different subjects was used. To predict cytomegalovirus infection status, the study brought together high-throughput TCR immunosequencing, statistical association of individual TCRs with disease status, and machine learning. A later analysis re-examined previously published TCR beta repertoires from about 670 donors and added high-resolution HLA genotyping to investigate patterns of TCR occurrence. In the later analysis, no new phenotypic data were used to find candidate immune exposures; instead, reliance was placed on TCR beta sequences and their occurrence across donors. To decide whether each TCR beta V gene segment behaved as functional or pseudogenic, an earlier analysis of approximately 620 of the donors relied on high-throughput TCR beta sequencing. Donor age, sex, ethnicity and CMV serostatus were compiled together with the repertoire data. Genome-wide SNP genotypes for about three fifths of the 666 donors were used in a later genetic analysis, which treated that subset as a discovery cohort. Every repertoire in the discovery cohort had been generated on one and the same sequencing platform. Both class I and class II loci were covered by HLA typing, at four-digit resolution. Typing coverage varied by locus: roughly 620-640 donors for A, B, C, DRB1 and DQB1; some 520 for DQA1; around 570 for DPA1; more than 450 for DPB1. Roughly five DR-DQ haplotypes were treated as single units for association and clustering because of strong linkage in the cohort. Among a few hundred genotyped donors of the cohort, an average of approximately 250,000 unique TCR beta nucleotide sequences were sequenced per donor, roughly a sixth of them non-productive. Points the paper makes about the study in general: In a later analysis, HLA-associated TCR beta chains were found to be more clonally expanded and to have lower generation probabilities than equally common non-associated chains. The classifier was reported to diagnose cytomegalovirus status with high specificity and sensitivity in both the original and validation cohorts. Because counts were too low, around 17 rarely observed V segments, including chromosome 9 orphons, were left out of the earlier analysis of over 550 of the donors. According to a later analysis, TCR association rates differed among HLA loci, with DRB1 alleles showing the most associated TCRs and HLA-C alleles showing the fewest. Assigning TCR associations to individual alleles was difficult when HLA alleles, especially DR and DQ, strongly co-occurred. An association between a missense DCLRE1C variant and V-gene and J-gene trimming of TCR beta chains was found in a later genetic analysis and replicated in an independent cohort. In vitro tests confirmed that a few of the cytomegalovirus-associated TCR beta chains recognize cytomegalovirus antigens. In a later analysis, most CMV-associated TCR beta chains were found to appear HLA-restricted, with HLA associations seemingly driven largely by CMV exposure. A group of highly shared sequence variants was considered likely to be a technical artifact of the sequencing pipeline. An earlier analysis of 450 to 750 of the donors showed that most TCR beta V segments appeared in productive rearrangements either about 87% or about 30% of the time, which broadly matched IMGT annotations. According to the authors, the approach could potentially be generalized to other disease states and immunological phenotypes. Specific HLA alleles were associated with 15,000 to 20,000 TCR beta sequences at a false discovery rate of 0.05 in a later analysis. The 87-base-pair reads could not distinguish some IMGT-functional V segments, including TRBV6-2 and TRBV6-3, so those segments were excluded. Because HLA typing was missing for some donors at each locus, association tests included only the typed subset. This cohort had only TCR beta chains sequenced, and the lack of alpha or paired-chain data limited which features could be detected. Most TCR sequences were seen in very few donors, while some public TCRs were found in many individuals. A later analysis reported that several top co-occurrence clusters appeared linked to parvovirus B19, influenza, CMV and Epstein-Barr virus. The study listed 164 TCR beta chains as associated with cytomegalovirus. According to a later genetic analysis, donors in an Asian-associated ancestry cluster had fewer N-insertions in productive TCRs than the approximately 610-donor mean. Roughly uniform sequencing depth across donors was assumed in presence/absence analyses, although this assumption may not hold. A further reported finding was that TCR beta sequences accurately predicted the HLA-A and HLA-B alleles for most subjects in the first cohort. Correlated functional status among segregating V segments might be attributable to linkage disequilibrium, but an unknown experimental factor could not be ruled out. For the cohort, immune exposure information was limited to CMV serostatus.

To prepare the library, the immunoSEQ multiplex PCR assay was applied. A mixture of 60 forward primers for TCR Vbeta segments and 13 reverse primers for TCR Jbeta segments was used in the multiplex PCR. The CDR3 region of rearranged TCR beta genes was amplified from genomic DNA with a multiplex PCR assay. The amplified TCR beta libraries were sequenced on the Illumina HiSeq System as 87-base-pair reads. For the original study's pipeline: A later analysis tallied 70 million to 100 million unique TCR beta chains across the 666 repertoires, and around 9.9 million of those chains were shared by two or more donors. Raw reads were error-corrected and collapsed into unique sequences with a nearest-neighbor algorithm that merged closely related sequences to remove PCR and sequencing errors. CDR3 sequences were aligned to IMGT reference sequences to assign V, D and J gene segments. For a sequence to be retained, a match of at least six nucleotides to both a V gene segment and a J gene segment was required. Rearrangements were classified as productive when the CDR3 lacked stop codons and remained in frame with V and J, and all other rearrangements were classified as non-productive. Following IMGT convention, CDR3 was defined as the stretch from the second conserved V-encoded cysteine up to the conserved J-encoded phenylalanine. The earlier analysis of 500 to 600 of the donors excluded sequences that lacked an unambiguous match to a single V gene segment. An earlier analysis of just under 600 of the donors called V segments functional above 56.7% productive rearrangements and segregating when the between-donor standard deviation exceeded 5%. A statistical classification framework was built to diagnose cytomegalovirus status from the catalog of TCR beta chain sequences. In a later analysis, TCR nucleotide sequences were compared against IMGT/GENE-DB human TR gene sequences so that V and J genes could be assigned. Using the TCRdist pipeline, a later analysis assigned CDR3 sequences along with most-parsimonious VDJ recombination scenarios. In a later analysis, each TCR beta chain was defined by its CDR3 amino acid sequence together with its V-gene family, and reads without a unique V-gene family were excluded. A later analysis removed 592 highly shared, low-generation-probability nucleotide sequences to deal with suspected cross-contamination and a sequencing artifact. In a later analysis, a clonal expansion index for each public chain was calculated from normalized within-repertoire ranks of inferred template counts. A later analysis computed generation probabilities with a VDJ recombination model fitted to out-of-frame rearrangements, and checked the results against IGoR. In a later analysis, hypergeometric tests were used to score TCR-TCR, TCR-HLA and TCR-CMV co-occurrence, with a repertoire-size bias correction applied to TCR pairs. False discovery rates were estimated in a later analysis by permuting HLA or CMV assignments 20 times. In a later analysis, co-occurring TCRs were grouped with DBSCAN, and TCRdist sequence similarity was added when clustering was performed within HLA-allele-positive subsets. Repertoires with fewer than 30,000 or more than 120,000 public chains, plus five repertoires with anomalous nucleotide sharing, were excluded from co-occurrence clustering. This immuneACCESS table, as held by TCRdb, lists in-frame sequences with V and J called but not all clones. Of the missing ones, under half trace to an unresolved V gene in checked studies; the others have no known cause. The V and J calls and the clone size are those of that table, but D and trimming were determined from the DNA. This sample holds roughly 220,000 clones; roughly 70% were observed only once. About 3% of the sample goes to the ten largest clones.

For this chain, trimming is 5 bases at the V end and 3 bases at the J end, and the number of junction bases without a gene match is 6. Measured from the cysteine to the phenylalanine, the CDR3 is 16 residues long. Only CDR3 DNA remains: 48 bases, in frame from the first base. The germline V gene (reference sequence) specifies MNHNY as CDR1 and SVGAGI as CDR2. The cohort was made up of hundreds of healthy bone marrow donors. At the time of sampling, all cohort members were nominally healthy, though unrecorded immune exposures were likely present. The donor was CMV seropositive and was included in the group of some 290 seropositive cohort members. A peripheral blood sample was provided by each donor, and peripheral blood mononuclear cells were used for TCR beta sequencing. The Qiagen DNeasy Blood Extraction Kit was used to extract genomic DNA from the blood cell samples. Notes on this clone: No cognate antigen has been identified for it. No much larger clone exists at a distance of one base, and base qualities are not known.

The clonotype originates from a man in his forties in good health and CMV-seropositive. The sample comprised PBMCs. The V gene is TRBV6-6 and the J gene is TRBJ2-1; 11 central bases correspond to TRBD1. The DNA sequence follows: TGTGCCAGCAGTACTAGGGACAGGGGGATCTACAATGAGCAGTTCTTC. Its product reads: CASSTRDRGIYNEQFF.